This TCR beta chain stems from a study of blood T cell repertoires in COVID-19. Looking at the study overall: T cells, B-cell-depleted T cells, or PBMCs provided the cDNA or gDNA that served as material.

The CDR3 length is 12 residues. The V gene end was trimmed by 10 bases and the J gene end by 6 bases; junction bases not matched to a gene: 6. Measured with immunoSEQ multiplex PCR; TCRdb has only the in-frame clones, and not every one. The repertoire consists of tens of thousands of clones, with 86% occurring once and the leading ten covering under 8.5%. The sequenced sample was peripheral blood. This receptor was obtained from a man in his fifties with active COVID-19. The rearrangement uses TRBV12-3 or TRBV12-4 and TRBJ2-1; 7 bases match TRBD1. The CDR3 nucleotides are TGTGCCACCAGACAGGGCGGCAATGAGCAGTTCTTC. This sequence encodes CATRQGGNEQFF.